This T cell receptor (beta chain) was documented in a study of naive and memory T cell subsets. Overall study findings and caveats: Gini index rose across naive, CM, EM and EMRA in CD4 and CD8.

The beta constant-region primer was an equimolar mix of two oligonucleotides covering TRBC1 and TRBC2. TCRdb itself ran the UMI-ligation and nested PCR reads through MiXCR, one entry per CDR3 protein. The sample has some 150,000 distinct CDR3 sequences, about a sixth seen once. This clonotype occurred a few times. Its target is unknown. The receptor's source is a human donor in good health. Sample: naive CD4+ T cells from blood.

CDR3 residues: CSASGQDTSGANVLTF. DNA of the CDR3: TGCAGTGCTAGTGGGCAGGACACCTCTGGGGCCAACGTCCTGACTTTC. The chain has TRBV20-1 and TRBJ2-6; possible D gene TRBD1, 5 bases. Trimming stripped 3 bases from V and 0 bases from J, with 12 bases between. Germline V lookup: CDR1 DFQATT, CDR2 SNEGSKA (reference sequence). The CDR3 contains 16 residues.